The 11 T cell receptor beta chains below were found in one sample sequenced in a study of CD8+ T cells in alopecia areata. The authors extracted RNA and reverse transcribed it into cDNA as the sequencing template. Sequencing was performed with immunoSEQ multiplex PCR; in TCRdb, only in-frame clones are kept and a portion is missing. Seen here are 150,000 or so clones, approximately 70% observed once, and the top ten hold around 10%. Sequences were derived from CD8+ T cells sorted from blood, sampled at week 0. These receptors came from a human donor with alopecia areata.

In nucleotides, the CDR3 is TGTGCCTGGACGAGACAGGGTCCAGATGAGCAGTTCTTC. Its protein is CAWTRQGPDEQFF. The chain recombines TRBV30 with TRBJ2-1; 7 positions match TRBD1. The CDR3 totals 13 residues. Trimming took 4 bases from V and 8 from J; bases not matched to a gene: 8. Germline CDR1 and CDR2: GTSNPN and SVGIG (reference sequence).

The chain combines TRBV7-3 with TRBJ2-1; 13 bases fit TRBD2. Germline CDR1 reads SGHTA; CDR2 reads FQGTGA. The CDR3 spans 16 residues. Trimming took 4 bases from V and 8 from J; bases not matched to a gene: 8. The CDR3 DNA reads as TGTGCCAGCAGCTCCTCCGGGACTAGCGGGGTTTATGAGCAGTTCTTC. As protein: CASSSSGTSGVYEQFF.

This clone has a handful of counts. This chain joins TRBV27 and TRBJ2-5, with D possibly TRBD2 on 6 matching bases. There are 15 residues in the CDR3. Germline V CDR1 and CDR2: MNHEY, SMNVEV (reference sequence). The germline V and J ends were trimmed by 0 bases and 2 bases, with 10 bases remaining between them. In DNA form, the CDR3 reads TGTGCCAGCAGTTTATCAGGAGGGAGGCAAGAGACCCAGTACTTC. Protein product: CASSLSGGRQETQYF.

The chain couples TRBV5-1 to TRBJ2-5; D is uncertain. V was shortened by 1 base and J by 5 bases, with 3 bases between the two germline ends. This CDR3 is 11 amino acids long. Germline values: CDR1 SGHRS, CDR2 YFSETQ. The CDR3 DNA reads as TGCGCCAGCAGCTTGTACGAGACCCAGTACTTC. Translating gives CASSLYETQYF.

V usage is TRBV14 and J usage is TRBJ2-3; 10 bases fit TRBD2. Germline values: CDR1 SGHDN, CDR2 FVKESK. V lost 6 bases and J lost 5; bases outside the gene matches: 5. This CDR3 region has 14 residues. CDR3 nucleotides: TGTGCCAGCAGTGGGACTAGCGTTAGAGATACGCAGTATTTT. Translated: CASSGTSVRDTQYF.

This chain uses TRBV4-1 with TRBJ2-7; D not certain. V was cut by 1 base and J by 4 bases, with 14 bases left in between. The germline CDR1 and CDR2 sequences are MGHRA and YSYEKL. The CDR3 totals 15 residues. The CDR3 loop reads CASSQVIQQPYEQYF. The CDR3 DNA follows: TGCGCCAGCAGCCAAGTAATACAGCAGCCGTACGAGCAGTACTTC.

V usage is TRBV5-1 and J usage is TRBJ1-1; D unclear. Trimming removed 2 bases from V and 1 base from J, with 6 bases in between. Germline V gene lookup returns CDR1 SGHRS and CDR2 YFSETQ. The CDR3 covers 13 residues. CDR3 in DNA: TGCGCCAGCAGCTTTCGGCAGAACACTGAAGCTTTCTTT. This codes for CASSFRQNTEAFF.

This sequence joins TRBV30 and TRBJ2-2; D possibly corresponds to TRBD1 (6 bases). Germline CDR1 GTSNPN, CDR2 SVGIG (reference sequence). V was pared by 1 base and J by 1 base, with 10 bases between. The CDR3 has 15 residues. The CDR3 region is CAWSDPDRNTGELFF. For the CDR3, the DNA is TGTGCCTGGAGTGACCCGGACAGGAACACCGGGGAGCTGTTTTTT.

V is TRBV19 and J is TRBJ1-4; D perhaps matches TRBD1 (6 bases). Trimming pared 6 bases from V and 3 bases from J, leaving 14 bases between. Germline V gene lookup returns CDR1 LNHDA and CDR2 SQIVND (reference sequence). The CDR3 covers 15 residues. CDR3 residues: CASSITGPSNEKLFF. The CDR3 DNA is TGTGCCAGTAGCATCACAGGGCCTTCTAATGAAAAACTGTTTTTT.

The chain recombines TRBV4-1 with TRBJ2-3, with D maybe TRBD2 (6 bases). CDR1 MGHRA and CDR2 YSYEKL come from the germline V gene. Between the trimmed V and J ends, which lost 1 base and 1 base, there was a span of 12 bases. This CDR3 has 16 residues. The CDR3 reads CASSQAGTVGTDTQYF. CDR3 DNA: TGCGCCAGCAGCCAAGCCGGGACTGTAGGCACAGATACGCAGTATTTT.

The CDR3 reads CASGWAGANVLTF. CDR3 nucleotides: TGTGCCAGCGGATGGGCTGGGGCCAACGTCCTGACTTTC. The V gene is TRBV7-2, the J gene TRBJ2-6; D is unresolved. The germline V gene has CDR1 SGHTA and CDR2 FQGNSA. The CDR3 contains 13 residues. Trimming cost V 8 bases and J 2 bases, with 7 bases left between them.